The clone carrying this TCR beta chain appeared many times. Its antigen is not identified. These data are taken from a study of human T cells and chemical hapten exposure. Whole-study findings and limits: Sensitization with DPC brought no change to TCRs above 1 in 1000 in frequency.

TCRdb analysed the RACE reads with MiXCR anew, one entry per CDR3 protein. The table includes about 350,000 distinct CDR3 sequences, around 5% detected once. Time point specified: pre-sensitization, week 0. Treatment here: therapeutic diphenylcyclopropenone sensitization with weekly scalp DPC. Trimming took 0 bases from V and 7 from J, leaving 7 bases between them. The CDR3 has 13 residues. Looked up from germline, CDR1 is LGHDT and CDR2 is YNNKEL (reference sequence). The sample was whole blood, taken in connection with sensitization to the hapten diphenylcyclopropenone (DPC). The receptor's source is a woman under 30 with alopecia areata. Some clones in this sample may be carry-over from other donors' samples. This chain joins TRBV3-1 and TRBJ1-3; D is ambiguous. CDR3 DNA sequence: TGTGCCAGCAGCCAAGAAGCCGGGAACACCATATATTTT. Amino acid sequence: CASSQEAGNTIYF.